Listed below are T cell receptor beta chains from one sample, sequenced in a study of radiation and T cells in renal cell carcinoma. Sequencing was performed with immunoSEQ multiplex PCR; in TCRdb, only in-frame clones are kept and a portion is missing. The sample carries 120,000 to 150,000 clones, approximately 86% recorded once. This specimen was blood, taken from a patient whose treatment included radiotherapy and nephrectomy. Receptors originate from a woman in her fifties or sixties with renal cell carcinoma. Both conserved end residues are part of each CDR3. A D gene is named only where the DNA matches it firmly. For some rows the clone size is stated as once, few or many, or as a class when expanded; others skip it.

clone size,V gene,D gene,J gene,CDR3 DNA,CDR3 protein
.,TRBV2,TRBD1,TRBJ1-1,TGTGCCAGCAGCGACAGGGGGTGGACTGAAGCTTTCTTT,CASSDRGWTEAFF
few,TRBV28,.,TRBJ1-1,TGTGCCAGCAGGCGTCCTAGGGCCTTCACTGAAGCTTTCTTT,CASRRPRAFTEAFF
.,TRBV5-1,.,TRBJ2-2,TGCGCCAGCAGCTTGAGCCAGAGCGGGGAGCTGTTTTTT,CASSLSQSGELFF
.,TRBV18,.,TRBJ2-2,TGTGCCAGCTCGCGGGGTACCGGGGAGCTGTTTTTT,CASSRGTGELFF
.,TRBV4-1,TRBD1,TRBJ1-2,TGCGCCAGCAGCCAAGATTTTAGAACAGGGGGCCGGTATGGCTACACCTTC,CASSQDFRTGGRYGYTF
.,TRBV28,.,TRBJ1-2,TGTGCCAGCAGTTCGGCTGGAGTCTCTAACTATGGCTACACCTTC,CASSSAGVSNYGYTF
.,TRBV15,.,TRBJ1-4,TGTGCCACCAGCAGAACGAACACGGATGAAAAACTGTTTTTT,CATSRTNTDEKLFF
.,TRBV19,.,TRBJ2-2,TGTGCCAGTAGTATTAGGTCCGGGGAGCTGTTTTTT,CASSIRSGELFF
few,TRBV28,.,TRBJ1-5,TGTGCCAGCAGTCGTTATCAGCCCCAGCATTTT,CASSRYQPQHF
.,TRBV27,TRBD1,TRBJ2-2,TGTGCCAGCAGTTTCCATCGACAGGGCGGCGGGGAGCTGTTTTTT,CASSFHRQGGGELFF
.,TRBV10-3,TRBD1,TRBJ2-2,TGTGCCATCTCGACCGGGACAGGGAACACCGGGGAGCTGTTTTTT,CAISTGTGNTGELFF
.,TRBV28,.,TRBJ2-3,TGTGCCAGCAGGACCTCGGGGGTGAGCACAGATACGCAGTATTTT,CASRTSGVSTDTQYF
.,TRBV5-1,TRBD2,TRBJ2-5,TGCGCCAGCAGCTTGGCGGGAGGGCCAGAAGAGACCCAGTACTTC,CASSLAGGPEETQYF
.,TRBV6-5,TRBD2,TRBJ2-7,TGTGCCAGCAGCTATCGACTAGCGTCTACCGAGCAGTACTTC,CASSYRLASTEQYF
.,TRBV7-2,.,TRBJ2-5,TGTGCCAGCAGGAGAGGGGGGACGGAGGAGACCCAGTACTTC,CASRRGGTEETQYF
.,TRBV9,.,TRBJ2-2,TGTGCCAGCAGCATCCTCCCACCCAGGGAAGGTACCACCGGGGAGCTGTTTTTT,CASSILPPREGTTGELFF
.,TRBV7-2,.,TRBJ2-7,TGTGCCAGCAGCTTAGAACTAGGCGAGCAGTACTTC,CASSLELGEQYF
.,TRBV5-6,TRBD2,TRBJ2-7,TGTGCCAGCAGCTTGGAAGGACTAGCGGGAGTCCGATACGAGCAGTACTTC,CASSLEGLAGVRYEQYF
.,TRBV19,TRBD2,TRBJ2-5,TGTGCCAGTAGTATCGATCTAGCGGGACAGCAAGAGACCCAGTACTTC,CASSIDLAGQQETQYF
.,TRBV12-5,.,TRBJ1-2,TGTGCTAGTGGTTTGGCCACGACGGGGTTAGCTCTCTATGGCTACACCTTC,CASGLATTGLALYGYTF
.,TRBV7-2,.,TRBJ2-3,TGTGCCAGCAGGGCCGGACTAGGGGGCGGGAACACAGATACGCAGTATTTT,CASRAGLGGGNTDTQYF
.,TRBV29-1,.,TRBJ2-1,TGCAGCGTTGAGGCGAACGCCTACAATGAGCAGTTCTTC,CSVEANAYNEQFF
few,TRBV9,.,TRBJ2-1,TGTGCCAGCAGCGTAGCGGGAATCTCCTACAATGAGCAGTTCTTC,CASSVAGISYNEQFF
.,TRBV28,.,TRBJ2-1,TGTGCCAGCAGTCGGGGCGTGGGGATGAAGTTCTTC,CASSRGVGMKFF
.,TRBV7-2,.,TRBJ2-3,TGTGCCAGCAGCCCCGTGTCTGTAGGGCCAGATACGCAGTATTTT,CASSPVSVGPDTQYF
.,TRBV27,.,TRBJ1-1,TGTGCCAGCAGTGGGCAGGGCACTGAAGCTTTCTTT,CASSGQGTEAFF